The rows below give T cell receptor beta chains drawn from one sample of a study of blood T cell repertoires in COVID-19. Measured with immunoSEQ multiplex PCR; TCRdb has only the in-frame clones, and not every one. The table shows 400,000 to 450,000 clones, with 90% occurring only once. The specimen was PBMCs or T cells enriched from blood (not recorded which). These receptors all stem from a man younger than 35 who had recovered from COVID-19. The CDR3 runs from the conserved cysteine through the conserved F or W. The D gene is left open where the match is weak. Part of the rows lack a size; the others show once, few, many or a class for expanded clones.

clone size	V gene	D gene	J gene	CDR3 DNA	CDR3 protein
.	TRBV9	.	TRBJ1-3	TGTGCCAGCAGCCCAGGGGAGGGGTGGACCATATATTTT	CASSPGEGWTIYF
.	TRBV19	TRBD1	TRBJ1-2	TGTGCCAGTAGCATTACGTCGGGACAGAACCATGGCTACACCTTC	CASSITSGQNHGYTF
.	TRBV9	.	TRBJ1-2	TGTGCCAGCAGCGTAGACGGACTCTACTATGGCTACACCTTC	CASSVDGLYYGYTF
.	TRBV4-1	.	TRBJ2-3	TGCGCCAGCAGCAAAGGGGGGCCTGCAGATACGCAGTATTTT	CASSKGGPADTQYF
once	TRBV4-2	.	TRBJ1-2	TGTGCCAGCAGCCAACAACAGGGTTCCAACTATGGCTACACCTTC	CASSQQQGSNYGYTF
few	TRBV6-1	.	TRBJ1-5	TGTGCCAGCAGTGAAGGGGGGCACACCAATCAGCCCCAGCATTTT	CASSEGGHTNQPQHF
once	TRBV18	.	TRBJ1-5	TGTGCAACGAGCCAACAGGACAATCAGCCCCAGCATTTT	CATSQQDNQPQHF
.	TRBV3-1/TRBV3-2	.	TRBJ2-5	TGTGCCAGCAGCCAAGGAGCTCGGGAGACCCAGTACTTC	CASSQGARETQYF
once	TRBV28	.	TRBJ1-2	TGTGCCAGCAGTTTCGAGTTGAGGCCTGGCTACACCTTC	CASSFELRPGYTF
.	TRBV18	TRBD1	TRBJ2-3	TGTGCCAGCTCACGTCCGGGACAGGATACGCAGTATTTT	CASSRPGQDTQYF
.	TRBV28	TRBD2	TRBJ2-7	TGTGCCAGCAGCGCTCCTGGACTAGCGGGAGCCTACGAGCAGTACTTC	CASSAPGLAGAYEQYF
.	TRBV13	TRBD1	TRBJ1-2	TGTGCCAGCAGCATTTACGGGACAGCCAACTATGGCTACACCTTC	CASSIYGTANYGYTF
.	TRBV28	.	TRBJ1-4	TGTGCCGCTCAACGTGGAGTTGGTGAAAAACTGTTTTTT	CAAQRGVGEKLFF
.	TRBV19	TRBD2	TRBJ2-3	TGTGCCAGTAGCAGTAGCGGGAGGAGGGATACGCAGTATTTT	CASSSSGRRDTQYF
few	TRBV18	.	TRBJ1-5	TGTGCCAGCTCACCCGGGGGGGGAGGCCAGCCCCAGCATTTT	CASSPGGGGQPQHF